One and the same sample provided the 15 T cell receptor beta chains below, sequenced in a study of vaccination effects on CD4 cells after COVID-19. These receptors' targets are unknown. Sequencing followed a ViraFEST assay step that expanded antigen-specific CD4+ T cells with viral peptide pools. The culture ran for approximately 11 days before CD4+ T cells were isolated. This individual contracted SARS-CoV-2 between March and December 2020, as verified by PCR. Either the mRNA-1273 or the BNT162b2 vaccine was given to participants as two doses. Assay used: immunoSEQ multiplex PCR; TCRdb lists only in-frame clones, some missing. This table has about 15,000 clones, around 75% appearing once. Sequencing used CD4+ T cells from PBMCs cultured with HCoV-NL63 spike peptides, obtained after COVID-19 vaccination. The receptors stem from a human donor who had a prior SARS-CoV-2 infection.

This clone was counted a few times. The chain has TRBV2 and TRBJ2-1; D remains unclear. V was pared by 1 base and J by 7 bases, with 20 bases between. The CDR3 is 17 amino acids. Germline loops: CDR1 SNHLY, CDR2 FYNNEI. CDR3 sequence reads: CASSEGLERSYKNEQFF. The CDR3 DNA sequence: TGTGCCAGCAGTGAAGGGTTAGAACGGAGTTACAAGAATGAGCAGTTCTTC. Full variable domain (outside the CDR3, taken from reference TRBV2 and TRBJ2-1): EPEVTQTPSHQVTQMGQEVILRCVPISNHLYFYWYRQILGQKVEFLVSFYNNEISEKSEIFDDQFSVERPDGSNFTLKIRSTKLEDSAMYFCASSEGLERSYKNEQFFGPGTRLTVL.

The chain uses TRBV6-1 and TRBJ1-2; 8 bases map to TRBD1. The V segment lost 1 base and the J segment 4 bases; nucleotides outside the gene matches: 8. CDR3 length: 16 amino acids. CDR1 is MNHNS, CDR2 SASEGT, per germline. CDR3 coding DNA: TGTGCCAGCAGTGAAGGGTGGACAGGGTCTGGCTATGGCTACACCTTC. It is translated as CASSEGWTGSGYGYTF.

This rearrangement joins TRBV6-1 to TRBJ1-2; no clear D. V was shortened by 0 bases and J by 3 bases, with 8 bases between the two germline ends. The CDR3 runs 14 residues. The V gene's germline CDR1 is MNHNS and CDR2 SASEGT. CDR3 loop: CASSEARKYYGYTF. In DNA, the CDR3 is TGTGCCAGCAGTGAAGCCCGGAAGTACTATGGCTACACCTTC.

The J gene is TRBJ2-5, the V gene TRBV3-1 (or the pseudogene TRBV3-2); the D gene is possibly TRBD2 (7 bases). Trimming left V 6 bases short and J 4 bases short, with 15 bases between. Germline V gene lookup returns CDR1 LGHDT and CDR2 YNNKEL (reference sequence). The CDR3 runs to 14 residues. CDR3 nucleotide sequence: TGTGCCAGCAGACATCAGGGGAGGGGAGAGACCCAGTACTTC. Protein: CASRHQGRGETQYF.

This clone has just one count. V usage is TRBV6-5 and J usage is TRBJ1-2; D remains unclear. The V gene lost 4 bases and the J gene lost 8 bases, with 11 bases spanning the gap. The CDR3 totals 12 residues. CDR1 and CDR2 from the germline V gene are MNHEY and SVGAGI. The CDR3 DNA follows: TGTGCCAGCAGTTCCTGGCCTGAGGGCTACACCTTC. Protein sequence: CASSSWPEGYTF.

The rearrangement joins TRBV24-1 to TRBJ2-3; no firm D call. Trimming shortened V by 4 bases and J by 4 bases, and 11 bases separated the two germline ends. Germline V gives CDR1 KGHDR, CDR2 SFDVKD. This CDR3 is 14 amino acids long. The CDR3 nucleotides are TGTGCCACCAGTGACGTCAGGCATCCAGATACGCAGTATTTT. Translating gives CATSDVRHPDTQYF.

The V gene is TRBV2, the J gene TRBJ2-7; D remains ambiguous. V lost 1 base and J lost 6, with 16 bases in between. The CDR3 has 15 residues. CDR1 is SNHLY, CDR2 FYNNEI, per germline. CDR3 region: CASSEDLSPSREQYF. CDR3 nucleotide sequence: TGTGCCAGCAGTGAAGACCTATCCCCTTCTCGCGAGCAGTACTTC.

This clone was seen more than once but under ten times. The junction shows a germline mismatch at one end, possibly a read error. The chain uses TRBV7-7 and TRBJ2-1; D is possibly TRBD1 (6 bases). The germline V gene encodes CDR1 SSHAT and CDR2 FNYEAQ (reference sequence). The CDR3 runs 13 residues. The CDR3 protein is CASSPDRYNEQFF. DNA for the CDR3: TGTGCTAGCAGCCCGGACAGATACAATGAGCAGTTCTTC.

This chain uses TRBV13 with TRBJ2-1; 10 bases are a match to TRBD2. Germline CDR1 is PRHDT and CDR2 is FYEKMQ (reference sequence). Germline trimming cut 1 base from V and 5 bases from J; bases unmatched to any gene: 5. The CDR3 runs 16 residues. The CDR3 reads CASSLDGGLADNEQFF. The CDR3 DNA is TGTGCCAGCAGCTTAGATGGTGGACTAGCGGACAATGAGCAGTTCTTC. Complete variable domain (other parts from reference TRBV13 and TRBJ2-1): AAGVIQSPRHLIKEKRETATLKCYPIPRHDTVYWYQQGPGQDPQFLISFYEKMQSDKGSIPDRFSAQQFSDYHSELNMSSLELGDSALYFCASSLDGGLADNEQFFGPGTRLTVL.

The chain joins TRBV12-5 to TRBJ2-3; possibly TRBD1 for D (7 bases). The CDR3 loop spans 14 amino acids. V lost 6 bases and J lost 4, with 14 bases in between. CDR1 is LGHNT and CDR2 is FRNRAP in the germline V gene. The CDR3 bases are TGTGCTAGTGGCCTCGGAGGGGGCGCAGATACGCAGTATTTT. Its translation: CASGLGGGADTQYF.

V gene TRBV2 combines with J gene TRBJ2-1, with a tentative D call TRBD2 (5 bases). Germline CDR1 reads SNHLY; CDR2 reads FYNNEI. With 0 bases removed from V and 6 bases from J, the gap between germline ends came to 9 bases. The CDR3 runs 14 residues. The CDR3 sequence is CASSEARVANEQFF. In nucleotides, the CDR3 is TGTGCCAGCAGTGAAGCGCGGGTCGCCAATGAGCAGTTCTTC.

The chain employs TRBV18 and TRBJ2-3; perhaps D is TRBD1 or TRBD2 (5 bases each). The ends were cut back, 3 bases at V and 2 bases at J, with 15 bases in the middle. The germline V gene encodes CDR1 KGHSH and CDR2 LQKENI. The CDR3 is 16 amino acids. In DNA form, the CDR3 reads TGTGCCAGCTCACCCCTCTCCGGGGCAATCACAGATACGCAGTATTTT. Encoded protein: CASSPLSGAITDTQYF.

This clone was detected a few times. The CDR3 region is CASRGVSYEQYF. The DNA of the CDR3 is TGCGCCAGCAGGGGGGTTTCCTACGAGCAGTACTTC. The gene calls are TRBV10-1 and TRBJ2-7, with D possibly being TRBD1 or TRBD2 (5 bases each). The CDR3 contains 12 residues. V lost 6 bases and J 1 base, leaving 7 bases between the germline ends. The V gene's germline CDR1 is WNHNN and CDR2 SYGVQD (reference sequence).

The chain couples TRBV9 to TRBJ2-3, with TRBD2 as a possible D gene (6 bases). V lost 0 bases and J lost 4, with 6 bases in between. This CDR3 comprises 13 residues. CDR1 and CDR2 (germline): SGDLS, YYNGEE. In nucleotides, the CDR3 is TGTGCCAGCAGCGTAGCTAGCGCAGATACGCAGTATTTT. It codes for CASSVASADTQYF.

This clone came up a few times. CDR3 bases: TGTGCCAGCCAGGGCACCGGGGAGCTGTTTTTT. Encoded protein: CASQGTGELFF. The chain uses TRBV2 and TRBJ2-2, with TRBD1 as a possible D gene (5 bases). Germline assignment: CDR1 SNHLY and CDR2 FYNNEI. V was pared by 8 bases and J by 4 bases, with 5 bases between. This CDR3 region has 11 residues.